A selection of T cell receptor beta chains follows, all from one sample in a study of CD8 T cells in ankylosing spondylitis. Each CDR3 protein is one row after TCRdb ran MiXCR on the 5' RACE reads. In the table there are 150,000 or so distinct CDR3 sequences, around 32% of which are singletons. Sequencing input: synovial fluid, either unsorted or a sorted T cell fraction (not recorded which). Receptors were obtained from a male donor with ankylosing spondylitis. Each CDR3 is given with its conserved first and last residue. The order of the fields is V gene, D gene, J gene, clone size, CDR3 DNA, CDR3 protein. The D gene is left open where the match is weak. Clone size is given for some rows only: seen once, a few or many times, or a class if the clone is expanded.

TRBV7-2,NA,TRBJ2-6,NA,TGTGCCAGCAGCCCCTTCGGTAGTTCTGGGGCCAACGTCCTGACTTTC,CASSPFGSSGANVLTF
TRBV10-3,TRBD2,TRBJ2-1,NA,TGTGCCATCAGTGAGCTGACTAGCCCTAGTTCCTACAATGAGCAGTTCTTC,CAISELTSPSSYNEQFF
TRBV10-1,NA,TRBJ2-1,many,TGCGCCAGCAGTCCACGGGGCAAAGGGAATGAGCAGTTCTTC,CASSPRGKGNEQFF
TRBV2,NA,TRBJ2-3,few,TGTGCCAGCAGGGTAGGGGAATGGGGCACAGATACGCAGTATTTT,CASRVGEWGTDTQYF
TRBV7-2,NA,TRBJ1-4,few,TGTGCCAGCAGCTTACCGCTTGGAAAACTGTTTTTT,CASSLPLGKLFF
TRBV3-1,NA,TRBJ2-2,NA,TGTGCCAGCAGCTCCCTCGGGGCCACCGGGGAGCTGTTTTTT,CASSSLGATGELFF
TRBV28,NA,TRBJ2-2,medium-sized,TGTGCCAGCAGTTTGTCCGGGGCGAACACCGGGGAGCTGTTTTTT,CASSLSGANTGELFF
TRBV28,NA,TRBJ1-5,NA,TGTGCCAGCAGTTGGTGGGGCAATCAGCCCCAGCATTTT,CASSWWGNQPQHF
TRBV7-9,NA,TRBJ1-1,few,TGTGCCAGCAGCTTTGGGTTGGGTGGAACTGAAGCTTTCTTT,CASSFGLGGTEAFF
TRBV24-1,TRBD2,TRBJ2-5,few,TGTGCCACCAGTGATCCTAGCGGGGGAGAGACCCAGTACTTC,CATSDPSGGETQYF